This record covers a single TCR beta chain. As yet, its antigen is unknown. The data were taken from a study of shared clonotypes between healthy human individuals. General study points: A small donor pool kept down the genetic and exposure-history diversity that was represented. Larger estimated richness was generally seen in naive subsets than in memory subsets.

The deep-level immunoSEQ assay was used. Using immunoSEQ multiplex PCR, the repertoire was profiled, and TCRdb retains in-frame clones only, with some absent. Altogether fewer than 400,000 clones are present, about 74% being singletons, with the ten largest covering 10%. This CDR3 is 15 amino acids long. Germline-derived CDR1 and CDR2 are SQVTM and ANQGSEA. Deletions cut 5 bases from V and 4 bases from J, with 19 bases between. A CD45RA+ naive subset and a CD45RA-negative memory subset were split from CD4+ cells. Sequencing was performed on memory CD4+ T cells sorted from blood. The subset is: CD45RA-negative fraction. The source of this sequence is a man aged 25-45 years in good health. V gene TRBV29-1 combines with J gene TRBJ2-3, with a weak D call TRBD2 (6 bases). This CDR3 is CSVFPPPGVADTQYF. For the CDR3, the DNA is TGCAGCGTTTTTCCCCCTCCGGGGGTGGCAGATACGCAGTATTTT.